Listed here are 28 T cell receptor beta chains from one sample, sequenced in a study of T cell changes during pregnancy in multiple sclerosis. The protocol was immunoSEQ multiplex PCR, while the TCRdb copy is restricted to in-frame clones and leaves out a portion. This sample yields around 95,000 clones, of which about 90% are seen a single time; about 2.5% belongs to the top ten. This sample comprised peripheral blood, obtained after pregnancy. These receptors were taken from a female donor in good health, enrolled as a control in a pregnancy study.

J is TRBJ2-1 and V is TRBV18; 9 positions match TRBD2. Germline CDR1 reads KGHSH; CDR2 reads LQKENI. The CDR3 totals 16 residues. Trimming took 0 bases from V and 9 from J; bases not matched to a gene: 9. CDR3 DNA sequence: TGTGCCAGCTCACCACCGGGACTAGCAAGTAGCGTTGAGCAGTTCTTC. Its translation: CASSPPGLASSVEQFF. The whole variable domain, remainder taken from reference TRBV18 and TRBJ2-1, is NAGVMQNPRHLVRRRGQEARLRCSPMKGHSHVYWYRQLPEEGLKFMVYLQKENIIDESGMPKERFSAEFPKEGPSILRIQQVVRGDSAAYFCASSPPGLASSVEQFFGPGTRLTVL.

V usage is TRBV2 and J usage is TRBJ2-7; 8 bases map to TRBD2. V dropped 8 bases and J dropped 2; count of bases not matched to a gene: 8. Germline V gene sequence: CDR1 SNHLY, CDR2 FYNNEI. This CDR3 region has 14 residues. Here the CDR3 reads CASDSGGRTYEQYF. The CDR3 DNA is TGTGCCAGCGACAGCGGGGGCCGAACCTACGAGCAGTACTTC.

This chain uses TRBV30 with TRBJ1-3, with D possibly TRBD1 on 6 matching bases. Deletions cut 0 bases from V and 8 bases from J, with 11 bases between. Looked up from germline, CDR1 is GTSNPN and CDR2 is SVGIG (reference sequence). This CDR3 has 13 residues. The CDR3 nucleotides read TGTGCCTGGAGTGTGGGGGCGGGGGACACCATATATTTT. It yields the protein CAWSVGAGDTIYF.

The genes are TRBV28 and TRBJ1-1; D uncertain. Germline assignment: CDR1 MDHEN and CDR2 SYDVKM. The CDR3 is made up of 12 amino acids. Deletions cut 8 bases from V and 4 bases from J, with 11 bases between. The CDR3 bases are TGTGCCAGCCCACGGGAAGTCACTGAAGCTTTCTTT. Protein: CASPREVTEAFF. Full variable domain (outside the CDR3, taken from reference TRBV28 and TRBJ1-1): DVKVTQSSRYLVKRTGEKVFLECVQDMDHENMFWYRQDPGLGLRLIYFSYDVKMKEKGDIPEGYSVSREKKERFSLILESASTNQTSMYLCASPREVTEAFFGQGTRLTVV.

This chain links TRBV18 with TRBJ2-3; TRBD2 matches 8 bases. This CDR3 contains 14 residues. The ends lost 6 bases at V and 5 bases at J; junction bases unmatched: 7. Germline CDR1 and CDR2: KGHSH and LQKENI. In nucleotides, the CDR3 is TGTGCCAGCTCTAAAGCGGGGGATCGAGATACGCAGTATTTT. Translated, it gives CASSKAGDRDTQYF.

The count of this clone is one. This chain joins TRBV29-1 and TRBJ1-4; D gene unclear. Germline CDR1 is SQVTM and CDR2 is ANQGSEA. Trimming removed 6 bases at V and 0 bases at J, with 11 bases between. This CDR3 is 14 amino acids long. The CDR3 DNA reads as TGCAGCGTGGGCACAGCACCAACTAATGAAAAACTGTTTTTT. This gives the protein CSVGTAPTNEKLFF.

CDR3 region: CASTPDRVLGEQYF. The CDR3 bases are TGTGCCAGCACCCCCGACAGGGTTTTAGGCGAGCAGTACTTC. J is TRBJ2-7 and V is TRBV6-4; 7 bases map to TRBD1. CDR3 length: 14 amino acids. In germline, CDR1 is MRHNA, CDR2 SNTAGT. Trimming at V came to 7 bases and at J to 6 bases, leaving 12 bases not matched to a gene.

The chain recombines TRBV18 with TRBJ2-2, with 8 bases fitting TRBD1. The CDR3 loop spans 15 amino acids. The ends lost 6 bases at V and 2 bases at J; junction bases unmatched: 5. CDR1 and CDR2 (germline): KGHSH, LQKENI. The CDR3 DNA is TGTGCCAGCTCGGCCGGGACAGGAAACACCGGGGAGCTGTTTTTT. Its translation is CASSAGTGNTGELFF.

The gene calls are TRBV6-4 and TRBJ2-1; 8 bases map to TRBD2. Germline V gives CDR1 MRHNA, CDR2 SNTAGT. The CDR3 contains 15 residues. V dropped 0 bases and J dropped 6; count of bases not matched to a gene: 4. The CDR3 sequence is CASSDSSGGGNEQFF. The CDR3 coding sequence is TGTGCCAGCAGTGACTCATCGGGGGGGGGCAATGAGCAGTTCTTC.

This chain links TRBV7-8 with TRBJ1-2; D perhaps matches TRBD1 (6 bases). Looked up from germline, CDR1 is SGHVS and CDR2 is FQNEAQ. V was trimmed by 8 bases and J by 7 bases, leaving 14 bases between them. CDR3 length equals 12 residues. CDR3 sequence reads: CASGVRGGGYTF. The CDR3 DNA follows: TGTGCCAGCGGGGTCAGGGGTGGTGGCTACACCTTC. The variable domain in full, completed from reference TRBV7-8 and TRBJ1-2, reads GAGVSQSPRYKVAKRGQDVALRCDPISGHVSLFWYQQALGQGPEFLTYFQNEAQLDKSGLPSDRFFAERPEGSVSTLKIQRTQQEDSAVYLCASGVRGGGYTFGSGTRLTVV.

The gene calls are TRBV27 and TRBJ2-3; D not certain. V lost 4 bases and J 5 bases, leaving 10 bases between the germline ends. The CDR3 is 13 amino acids. Germline loops: CDR1 MNHEY, CDR2 SMNVEV (reference sequence). CDR3 sequence reads: CASSSEQRDTQYF. The CDR3 DNA reads as TGTGCCAGCAGTTCCGAACAAAGAGATACGCAGTATTTT.

The chain carries TRBV6-6 and TRBJ2-2; TRBD2 might be the D (5 bases). The CDR3 sequence is 15 residues long. Germline V gene data show CDR1 as MNHNY and CDR2 as SVGAGI (reference sequence). Between the trimmed V and J ends, which lost 4 bases and 2 bases, there was a span of 11 bases. CDR3 protein: CASSFLEGNTGELFF. The CDR3 bases are TGTGCCAGCAGTTTTCTCGAGGGCAACACCGGGGAGCTGTTTTTT.

About this clone: Other nucleotide sequences from this sample produce the same CDR3. This rearrangement joins TRBV5-4 to TRBJ2-7; perhaps TRBD1 as D (6 bases). The germline V gene encodes CDR1 SGHNT and CDR2 YYREEE (reference sequence). The CDR3 extends over 13 amino acids. Trimming took off 2 bases at V and 2 bases at J, with 8 bases between the two ends. As DNA, the CDR3 is TGTGCCAGCAGCTTAGGGACAACCTACGAGCAGTACTTC. Translating it yields CASSLGTTYEQYF.

V and J are TRBV6-1 and TRBJ1-5; D is undetermined. Germline V CDR1 and CDR2: MNHNS, SASEGT. Trimming cost V 6 bases and J 0 bases, with 9 bases left between them. The CDR3 covers 14 residues. The CDR3 spells CASRTTSSNQPQHF. As DNA, the CDR3 is TGTGCCAGCAGAACGACATCTAGCAATCAGCCCCAGCATTTT.

This chain joins TRBV28 and TRBJ1-5, with a weak D call TRBD1 (6 bases). V dropped 5 bases and J dropped 0 bases, with 11 bases sitting between them. The CDR3 has 15 residues. Germline CDR1 MDHEN, CDR2 SYDVKM. The CDR3 DNA sequence: TGTGCCAGCAGTCGACAGGAGAATAGCAATCAGCCCCAGCATTTT. Its protein product is CASSRQENSNQPQHF.

The genes are TRBV5-6 and TRBJ1-5; TRBD1 matches at 7 bases. This CDR3 is built from 14 residues. The trim removed 4 bases at V and 5 bases at J, leaving 6 bases unmatched. Per the germline V gene, CDR1 is SGHDT and CDR2 is YYEEEE. The CDR3 bases are TGTGCCAGCAGCGTCGGGACAGCGGATCAGCCCCAGCATTTT. This sequence encodes CASSVGTADQPQHF.

The chain carries TRBV18 and TRBJ2-5, with 7 bases that match TRBD1. This CDR3 has 14 amino acids. The germline CDR1 and CDR2 sequences are KGHSH and LQKENI. With V trimmed by 2 bases and J by 2 bases, 2 bases remained unmatched. The CDR3 DNA is TGTGCCAGCTCACCATCAGGGGGTCAAGAGACCCAGTACTTC. Residues: CASSPSGGQETQYF.

V is TRBV6-5 and J is TRBJ2-5; 9 nucleotides match TRBD2. Germline CDR1 reads MNHEY; CDR2 reads SVGAGI. Trimming took 6 bases from V and 4 from J; bases not matched to a gene: 9. This CDR3 comprises 15 residues. CDR3 in DNA: TGTGCCAGCAGACGCTTCCCTAGCGGGACAGAGACCCAGTACTTC. Translating it yields CASRRFPSGTETQYF.

The chain links TRBV7-9 to TRBJ1-2; TRBD1 is a possible D gene (5 bases). CDR3 length equals 11 residues. CDR1 is SEHNR, CDR2 FQNEAQ, per germline (reference sequence). Between the trimmed V and J ends, which lost 5 bases and 7 bases, there was a span of 8 bases. The CDR3 spells CASSMQGGYTF. The CDR3 bases are TGTGCCAGCAGCATGCAGGGTGGCTACACCTTC.

This clone was seen a handful of times. The chain links TRBV30 to TRBJ1-5; D ambiguous. Trimming removed 0 bases at V and 7 bases at J, with 13 bases between. This CDR3 region has 14 residues. Germline loops: CDR1 GTSNPN, CDR2 SVGIG (reference sequence). CDR3 sequence reads: CAWSVAGAGQPQHF. The DNA for the CDR3 is TGTGCCTGGAGTGTAGCAGGTGCTGGGCAGCCCCAGCATTTT.

V gene TRBV7-2 combines with J gene TRBJ2-6; D may be TRBD1 (6 bases). The CDR3 contains 14 residues. The germline CDR1 and CDR2 sequences are SGHTA and FQGNSA. V was cut by 6 bases and J by 8 bases, with 14 bases left in between. The CDR3 region is CASRGQLGPNVLTF. The CDR3 DNA is TGTGCCAGCAGGGGACAACTGGGGCCCAACGTCCTGACTTTC.

This clone was picked up one time. The rearrangement links TRBV7-9 to TRBJ1-2; weak D call: TRBD1 (6 bases). Per germline, CDR1 SEHNR and CDR2 FQNEAQ (reference sequence). The CDR3 covers 14 residues. Between the trimmed V and J ends, which lost 6 bases and 4 bases, there was a span of 15 bases. The CDR3 DNA is TGTGCCAGCAGTTCTCTAGGACAGATCTATGGCTACACCTTC. This encodes CASSSLGQIYGYTF.

The chain is built from TRBV25-1 and TRBJ2-7; TRBD2 matches 8 bases. Looked up from germline, CDR1 is MGHDK and CDR2 is SYGVNS. V was pared by 4 bases and J by 11 bases, with 4 bases of the junction left unmatched. The CDR3 runs 11 residues. The CDR3 here is CASSGREGEYF. The CDR3 coding sequence is TGTGCCAGCAGTGGCCGGGAGGGTGAGTACTTC.

This rearrangement joins TRBV19 to TRBJ1-4; 8 positions match TRBD1. The CDR3 runs 15 residues. Per germline, CDR1 LNHDA and CDR2 SQIVND (reference sequence). V lost 7 bases, J lost 8 bases, and 12 bases stayed unmatched. This CDR3 reads CASNLQGAPWEKLFF. For the CDR3, the DNA is TGTGCCAGTAACCTTCAGGGGGCGCCGTGGGAAAAACTGTTTTTT.

This chain joins TRBV9 and TRBJ1-2; D perhaps matches TRBD1 (6 bases). V lost 6 bases and J 4 bases, leaving 10 bases between the germline ends. The CDR3 consists of 12 residues. Germline loops: CDR1 SGDLS, CDR2 YYNGEE. CDR3 sequence (DNA): TGTGCCAGCACCAGGGACACCTATGGCTACACCTTC. It encodes CASTRDTYGYTF.

The genes are TRBV18 and TRBJ1-4, with D uncertain. Germline V CDR1 and CDR2: KGHSH, LQKENI. The CDR3 is 12 residues long. V was shortened by 5 bases and J by 8 bases, with 9 bases between the two germline ends. CDR3 nucleotide sequence: TGTGCCAGCTCAAAGCGCGACGAAAAACTGTTTTTT. It is translated as CASSKRDEKLFF. Variable domain in full (rest from reference TRBV18 and TRBJ1-4): NAGVMQNPRHLVRRRGQEARLRCSPMKGHSHVYWYRQLPEEGLKFMVYLQKENIIDESGMPKERFSAEFPKEGPSILRIQQVVRGDSAAYFCASSKRDEKLFFGSGTQLSVL.

The J gene is TRBJ2-7, the V gene TRBV18; D uncertain. Germline-derived CDR1 and CDR2 are KGHSH and LQKENI. CDR3 length: 14 amino acids. Trimming shortened V by 0 bases and J by 0 bases, and 6 bases separated the two germline ends. DNA for the CDR3: TGTGCCAGCTCACCACCGCACGGCTCCTACGAGCAGTACTTC. It codes for CASSPPHGSYEQYF. Variable domain in full (rest from reference TRBV18 and TRBJ2-7): NAGVMQNPRHLVRRRGQEARLRCSPMKGHSHVYWYRQLPEEGLKFMVYLQKENIIDESGMPKERFSAEFPKEGPSILRIQQVVRGDSAAYFCASSPPHGSYEQYFGPGTRLTVT.

The chain links TRBV4-1 to TRBJ2-7; D gene ambiguous. Looked up from germline, CDR1 is MGHRA and CDR2 is YSYEKL. V was shortened by 0 bases and J by 6 bases, with 9 bases between the two germline ends. CDR3 length: 13 amino acids. DNA for the CDR3: TGCGCCAGCAGCCAAGATCCCTTCGGCGAGCAGTACTTC. This translates into CASSQDPFGEQYF.